These 30 T cell receptor beta chains originate from one sample sequenced in a study of T cell responses to AZD1222 COVID-19 vaccine. Clones were read by immunoSEQ multiplex PCR, and TCRdb kept only the in-frame ones, dropping some. Counted here are roughly 100,000 clones, approximately 88% occurring once; the ten biggest clones make up roughly 20%. The sequencing here drew on peripheral blood, taken on day 0 of AZD1222 vaccination. Source of these receptors: an adult in good health.

The J gene is TRBJ2-3, the V gene TRBV6-6; D remains ambiguous. Looked up from germline, CDR1 is MNHNY and CDR2 is SVGAGI (reference sequence). V shed 7 bases and J shed 0 bases, with 14 bases lying between them. This CDR3 contains 15 residues. The CDR3 reads CASTPPGASTDTQYF. The CDR3 DNA reads as TGTGCCAGCACCCCACCAGGAGCTAGCACAGATACGCAGTATTTT.

The chain has TRBV5-5 and TRBJ1-1; D not certain. The ends were cut back, 5 bases at V and 0 bases at J, with 14 bases in the middle. The CDR3 contains 15 residues. Germline CDR1 and CDR2: SGHKS and YYEKEE (reference sequence). The CDR3 region is CASSLQAQVNTEAFF. The DNA of the CDR3 is TGTGCCAGCAGTCTTCAGGCGCAGGTGAACACTGAAGCTTTCTTT.

This clone was detected a few times. The chain links TRBV9 to TRBJ2-1; tentatively, D is TRBD1 or TRBD2 (5 bases each). Germline V CDR1 and CDR2: SGDLS, YYNGEE. The CDR3 sequence is 16 residues long. V was pared by 3 bases and J by 2 bases, with 15 bases between. The CDR3 is CASSAIGVGAYNEQFF. CDR3 DNA sequence: TGTGCCAGCAGCGCAATAGGGGTGGGAGCCTACAATGAGCAGTTCTTC.

The V gene is TRBV7-6, the J gene TRBJ2-7, with no clear D. Germline values: CDR1 SGHVS, CDR2 FNYEAQ. Trimming cost V 1 base and J 2 bases, with 12 bases left between them. The length of the CDR3 is 15 residues. The CDR3 nucleotides read TGTGCCAGCAGCTTAGGCGCCCACAGTGCCTACGAGCAGTACTTC. Its translation is CASSLGAHSAYEQYF.

The chain combines TRBV28 with TRBJ1-3; weak D call: TRBD1 (5 bases). The CDR3 sequence is 15 residues long. Germline loops: CDR1 MDHEN, CDR2 SYDVKM. V gave up 2 bases and J gave up 3 bases, with 11 bases separating them. The CDR3, as DNA: TGTGCCAGCAGTTTAGTATTAGGGGTTGGAAACACCATATATTTT. Protein sequence: CASSLVLGVGNTIYF.

Only one count was recorded for this clone. In DNA form, the CDR3 reads TGTGCCATCACTGGAGACAGGGGCGTTAACTATGGCTACACCTTC. It yields the protein CAITGDRGVNYGYTF. V and J are TRBV10-3 and TRBJ1-2, with 8 bases lining up with TRBD1. CDR1 and CDR2 from the germline V gene are ENHRY and SYGVKD. Trimming removed 7 bases from V and 1 base from J; junction bases left unmatched: 8. The CDR3 is 15 amino acids.

The chain joins TRBV11-2 to TRBJ1-4; 10 bases map to TRBD1. The CDR3 sequence is 16 residues long. Germline values: CDR1 SGHAT, CDR2 FQNNGV. The V gene end was trimmed by 5 bases and the J gene end by 10 bases; junction bases not matched to a gene: 13. The CDR3 bases are TGTGCCAGCAGCCCCCGAGGGGACAGGGGATCGGGAAAACTGTTTTTT. Translating it yields CASSPRGDRGSGKLFF.

CDR3 protein: CASSNPDRGIGYTF. The CDR3 nucleotides are TGTGCCAGTAGTAACCCGGACAGGGGGATAGGCTACACCTTC. This sequence joins TRBV19 and TRBJ1-2; 10 bases line up with TRBD1. The CDR3 covers 14 residues. The germline gives CDR1 LNHDA, CDR2 SQIVND (reference sequence). Germline trimming cut 4 bases from V and 8 bases from J; bases unmatched to any gene: 7.

The rearrangement uses TRBV5-5 and TRBJ2-6; 7 bases are shared with TRBD1. The V gene's germline CDR1 is SGHKS and CDR2 YYEKEE (reference sequence). CDR3 size: 15 residues. V lost 4 bases to trimming and J lost 2 bases; unmatched junction nucleotides: 3. The DNA for the CDR3 is TGTGCCAGCAGCGGTACAGGGGCTGGGGCCAACGTCCTGACTTTC. It translates to CASSGTGAGANVLTF.

V usage is TRBV19 and J usage is TRBJ1-2; no reliable D call. This CDR3 has 12 residues. With 5 bases removed from V and 5 bases from J, the gap between germline ends came to 9 bases. Germline CDR1 and CDR2: LNHDA and SQIVND (reference sequence). The CDR3 sequence is CASSDPDYGYTF. For the CDR3, the DNA is TGTGCCAGTAGTGACCCGGATTATGGCTACACCTTC.

V is TRBV4-3 and J is TRBJ1-6; D gene ambiguous. CDR3 length equals 15 residues. V was trimmed by 0 bases and J by 11 bases, leaving 14 bases between them. CDR1 and CDR2 from the germline V gene are LGHNA and YSLEER. As DNA, the CDR3 is TGCGCCAGCAGCCAAGATAGGGTGGCGGTGGCACCCCTCCACTTT. Its translation: CASSQDRVAVAPLHF.

The chain links TRBV5-4 to TRBJ1-3, with D maybe TRBD1 (5 bases). Germline CDR1 and CDR2: SGHNT and YYREEE (reference sequence). Trimming cost V 2 bases and J 0 bases, with 9 bases left between them. The CDR3 length is 15 residues. In DNA form, the CDR3 reads TGTGCCAGCAGCTTTGGGACGGACTCTGGAAACACCATATATTTT. This translates into CASSFGTDSGNTIYF.

The rearrangement joins TRBV12-3 or TRBV12-4 to TRBJ2-5; the D gene is possibly TRBD1 (6 bases). Trimming removed 4 bases from V and 5 bases from J, with 8 bases in between. This CDR3 spans 12 amino acids. The CDR3 is CASSSQGETQYF. The CDR3 bases are TGTGCCAGCAGTTCTCAGGGGGAGACCCAGTACTTC.

The chain couples TRBV9 to TRBJ2-3, with TRBD2 matching 10 bases. Germline CDR1 and CDR2: SGDLS and YYNGEE. The CDR3 sequence is 16 residues long. Trimming cost V 0 bases and J 6 bases; bases outside gene matches: 7. In DNA form, the CDR3 reads TGTGCCAGCAGCGTAGAAAGCGGGGGGGCCTTGGATACGCAGTATTTT. Protein sequence: CASSVESGGALDTQYF.

CDR3 in amino acids: CSVEEDNRVPEAFF. CDR3 coding DNA: TGCAGCGTTGAAGAGGACAACAGGGTTCCTGAAGCTTTCTTT. The chain is built from TRBV29-1 and TRBJ1-1; the D gene is possibly TRBD1 (6 bases). Trimming cost V 0 bases and J 6 bases, with 14 bases left between them. The germline V gene has CDR1 SQVTM and CDR2 ANQGSEA. This CDR3 has 14 residues. Full variable domain (missing parts from reference TRBV29-1 and TRBJ1-1): SAVISQKPSRDICQRGTSLTIQCQVDSQVTMMFWYRQQPGQSLTLIATANQGSEATYESGFVIDKFPISRPNLTFSTLTVSNMSPEDSSIYLCSVEEDNRVPEAFFGQGTRLTVV.

The chain joins TRBV4-1 to TRBJ1-2, with D perhaps matching TRBD1 (6 bases). CDR1 and CDR2 (germline): MGHRA, YSYEKL. The CDR3 totals 13 residues. V was trimmed by 5 bases and J by 4 bases, leaving 11 bases between them. The DNA for the CDR3 is TGCGCCAGCAGCGGGGGGGCCGTCTATGGCTACACCTTC. This encodes CASSGGAVYGYTF.

This sequence joins TRBV3-1 (or the pseudogene TRBV3-2) and TRBJ1-4; no definite D call. The length of the CDR3 is 13 residues. The V end was cut by 4 bases, the J end by 4 bases, with 7 bases between. Per germline, CDR1 LGHDT and CDR2 YNNKEL (reference sequence). CDR3 bases: TGTGCCAGCAGCCGGGAGATTAATGAAAAACTGTTTTTT. Translating it yields CASSREINEKLFF.

This clone appeared once. This CDR3 is also generated by other DNA sequences in the sample. V usage is TRBV12-3 or TRBV12-4 and J usage is TRBJ1-1; D uncertain. There are 13 residues in the CDR3. V was shortened by 2 bases and J by 5 bases, with 9 bases between the two germline ends. The DNA of the CDR3 is TGTGCCAGCAGTTTACCACCGGGAACTGAAGCTTTCTTT. Its protein is CASSLPPGTEAFF.

The chain is built from TRBV6-5 and TRBJ2-7, with 7 bases lining up with TRBD2. The germline V gene has CDR1 MNHEY and CDR2 SVGAGI. The V gene end was trimmed by 6 bases and the J gene end by 3 bases; junction bases not matched to a gene: 5. The CDR3 loop spans 13 amino acids. The CDR3 nucleotides read TGTGCCAGCAGCAGGGAGGGCGTCTACGAGCAGTACTTC. It yields the protein CASSREGVYEQYF.

The J gene is TRBJ1-4, the V gene TRBV7-2, with D tentatively TRBD1 (6 bases). V lost 2 bases to trimming and J lost 8 bases, with 15 bases between them. The germline gives CDR1 SGHTA, CDR2 FQGNSA. The CDR3 runs 15 residues. The CDR3 here is CASSLNIGGGEKLFF. As DNA, the CDR3 is TGTGCCAGCAGCTTAAATATAGGGGGAGGAGAAAAACTGTTTTTT.

The chain joins TRBV4-3 to TRBJ1-2; D remains unclear. CDR1 and CDR2 from the germline V gene are LGHNA and YSLEER. The CDR3 is made up of 16 amino acids. V lost 0 bases, J lost 3 bases, and 14 bases lay in between. DNA for the CDR3: TGCGCCAGCAGCCAAGATTGGGCAGGTTCCGACTATGGCTACACCTTC. This translates into CASSQDWAGSDYGYTF.

CDR3 bases: TGCGCCAGCAGCTTGGGTATGTCCACCGGGGAGCTGTTTTTT. It translates to CASSLGMSTGELFF. This chain uses TRBV5-1 with TRBJ2-2; D ambiguous. CDR1 is SGHRS, CDR2 YFSETQ, per germline. This CDR3 spans 14 amino acids. V lost 0 bases and J 4 bases, leaving 7 bases between the germline ends.

This sequence joins TRBV19 and TRBJ2-1; D call uncertain. Germline lookup yields CDR1 LNHDA and CDR2 SQIVND (reference sequence). The CDR3 is made up of 15 amino acids. V lost 3 bases and J lost 6, with 15 bases in between. The CDR3 nucleotides read TGTGCCAGTAGTATTCTGATAGCCCTACCCAATGAGCAGTTCTTC. It codes for CASSILIALPNEQFF.

The chain carries TRBV24-1 and TRBJ1-1; weak D call: TRBD1 (6 bases). V was clipped by 7 bases and J by 1 base, with 9 bases between them. Germline loops: CDR1 KGHDR, CDR2 SFDVKD. The CDR3 runs 13 residues. CDR3 region: CATRPGQNTEAFF. The CDR3, as DNA: TGTGCCACCAGACCGGGACAGAACACTGAAGCTTTCTTT.

This clone has more than one count but fewer than ten. The CDR3, as DNA: TGCGCCAGCAGCTTAGCTACAGGTCCTAATGAAAAACTGTTTTTT. This sequence encodes CASSLATGPNEKLFF. V is TRBV5-1 and J is TRBJ1-4; possible D gene TRBD1, 5 bases. Germline loops: CDR1 SGHRS, CDR2 YFSETQ. There are 15 residues in the CDR3. Trimming left V 2 bases short and J 3 bases short, with 11 bases between.

The chain carries TRBV13 and TRBJ2-7; 7 bases are shared with TRBD1. Germline CDR1 is PRHDT and CDR2 is FYEKMQ (reference sequence). The CDR3 runs to 13 residues. With 5 bases clipped from V and 3 bases from J, the junction kept 4 bases outside the gene matches. The CDR3 is CASSPGTDYEQYF. The CDR3 DNA sequence: TGTGCCAGCAGCCCCGGGACAGACTACGAGCAGTACTTC.

The chain uses TRBV9 and TRBJ1-2, with 9 bases lining up with TRBD1. In germline, CDR1 is SGDLS, CDR2 YYNGEE. CDR3 size: 15 residues. V trimming: 4 bases; J trimming: 4 bases; junction bases outside the gene matches: 8. In DNA, the CDR3 is TGTGCCAGCAGCTCAGCCGAGGGACAGGGCTATGGCTACACCTTC. Its protein is CASSSAEGQGYGYTF. Using reference TRBV9 and TRBJ1-2 for the parts outside the CDR3, the full variable domain is DSGVTQTPKHLITATGQRVTLRCSPRSGDLSVYWYQQSLDQGLQFLIQYYNGEERAKGNILERFSAQQFPDLHSELNLSSLELGDSALYFCASSSAEGQGYGYTFGSGTRLTVV.

The chain joins TRBV4-3 to TRBJ1-2, with D unresolved. The germline gives CDR1 LGHNA, CDR2 YSLEER. V gave up 4 bases and J gave up 5 bases, with 20 bases separating them. There are 16 residues in the CDR3. In DNA form, the CDR3 reads TGCGCCAGCAGCCTTACGAACAGCGGGTCGTGGTATGGCTACACCTTC. Encoded protein: CASSLTNSGSWYGYTF.

CDR3 residues: CASRGDRGAYGYTF. The DNA of the CDR3 is TGTGCCAGCAGGGGGGACAGGGGCGCCTATGGCTACACCTTC. The rearrangement links TRBV27 to TRBJ1-2, with 10 positions matching TRBD1. V lost 6 bases and J lost 4; bases outside the gene matches: 5. The CDR3 has 14 amino acids. Germline CDR1 reads MNHEY; CDR2 reads SMNVEV (reference sequence).

The chain links TRBV10-3 to TRBJ1-2; 8 bases line up with TRBD1. The junction had 5 bases not matched to a gene; V was cut back by 6 bases and J by 2 bases. Germline CDR1 reads ENHRY; CDR2 reads SYGVKD. The CDR3 consists of 14 residues. DNA of the CDR3: TGTGCCATCAGGGGGACAGGAAGAAACTATGGCTACACCTTC. Translated, it gives CAIRGTGRNYGYTF.